The clone carrying this TCR beta chain was observed a few times. This sample was taken from a study of T-cell memory formation after mild COVID-19. Overall study: TCR clusters were mostly confined to one donor each.

Trimming pared 6 bases from V and 5 bases from J, leaving 16 bases between. Germline CDR1 and CDR2: SNHLY and FYNNEI. CDR3 length equals 14 residues. TCRdb recomputed calls from the 5' RACE reads with MiXCR, one row per CDR3 protein. The sample holds hundreds of thousands of distinct CDR3 sequences, approximately 13% seen once. The gene calls are TRBV2 and TRBJ2-5; tentatively, D is TRBD1 or TRBD2 (5 bases each). Sample: PBMCs or a T cell subset sorted from them (not recorded which). The origin of this receptor is a man younger than 35 who had mild COVID-19 (a few samples of this study predate the infection). Cell type and time point are not known. CDR3 nucleotide sequence: TGTGCCAGCAGAGAGATGGGACGAACGGAGACCCAGTACTTC. Protein sequence: CASREMGRTETQYF.